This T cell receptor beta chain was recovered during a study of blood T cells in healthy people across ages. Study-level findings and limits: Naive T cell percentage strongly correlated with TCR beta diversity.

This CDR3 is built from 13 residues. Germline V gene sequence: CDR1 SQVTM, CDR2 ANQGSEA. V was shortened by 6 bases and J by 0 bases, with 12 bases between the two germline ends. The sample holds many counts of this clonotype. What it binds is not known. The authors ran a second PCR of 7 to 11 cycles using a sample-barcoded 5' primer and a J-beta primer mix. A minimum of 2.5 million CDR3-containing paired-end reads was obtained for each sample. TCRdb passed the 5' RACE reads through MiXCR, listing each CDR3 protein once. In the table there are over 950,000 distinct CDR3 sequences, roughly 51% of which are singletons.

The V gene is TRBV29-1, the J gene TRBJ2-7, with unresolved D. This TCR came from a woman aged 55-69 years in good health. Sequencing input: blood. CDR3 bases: TGCAGCGTGCTGACTGGGTCCTCCTACGAGCAGTACTTC. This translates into CSVLTGSSYEQYF.